This T cell receptor (beta chain) was identified during a study of T cells in Graves' hyperthyroidism and ophthalmopathy. Study-level background: Peripheral blood was collected at initial diagnosis, before any treatment. Overall study results and limits: Clonotypes that were expanded in thyroid above 0.001 mostly appeared in blood too.

This clonotype showed up just a few times. Its matching antigen is unknown. Clinical symptoms, serum thyroxine, TRAb, thyroid ultrasound and orbital computed tomography informed diagnoses. Using RNA transcripts as the source, TCR beta CDR3 regions were amplified. In the first-round RT-PCR of the TCR CDR3, the HTBI primer set was used. TCRdb re-derived calls from the multiplex PCR reads in MiXCR, one entry per CDR3 protein. The sample records more than 300,000 distinct CDR3 sequences, approximately 15% being singletons. The germline gives CDR1 SGHTA, CDR2 FQGTGA. The V and J ends lost 5 bases and 2 bases, in that order; junction bases with no gene match: 7. This CDR3 spans 16 amino acids.

Material for sequencing was blood. This sequence joins TRBV7-3 and TRBJ2-3; 10 nucleotides agree with TRBD2. The receptor was isolated from a woman in her 30s with Graves' hyperthyroidism. CDR3 sequence reads: CASSTNGLAATDTQYF. The CDR3 nucleotides are TGTGCCAGCAGCACCAACGGACTAGCGGCCACAGATACGCAGTATTTT. Together with reference TRBV7-3 and TRBJ2-3, the CDR3 gives the full variable domain: GAGVSQTPSNKVTEKGKYVELRCDPISGHTALYWYRQSLGQGPEFLIYFQGTGAADDSGLPNDRFFAVRPEGSVSTLKIQRTERGDSAVYLCASSTNGLAATDTQYFGPGTRLTVL.